This entry lists 15 T cell receptor beta chains sequenced from one sample in a study of a mutant IDH1 vaccine in newly diagnosed glioma. The time point denotes: baseline, week 1 (first vaccination visit). Documented treatment: pre-vaccination baseline after standard-of-care therapy. Only in-frame clones appear in the TCRdb table, and some are missing; sequencing was by immunoSEQ multiplex PCR. Among 30,000 to 40,000 clones, about 80% were seen once, and the ten largest hold roughly 9%. The specimen was peripheral blood mononuclear cells (PBMCs), collected from a glioma patient treated with radiotherapy, temozolomide or both. Receptors were obtained from a man aged 45-65 years with glioma. Some clones in this sample may be carry-over from other donors' samples.

The rearrangement uses TRBV5-5 and TRBJ2-1; 13 positions agree with TRBD2. Germline assignment: CDR1 SGHKS and CDR2 YYEKEE (reference sequence). V lost 4 bases, J lost 4 bases, and 2 bases stayed unmatched. CDR3 length: 15 amino acids. The CDR3 region is CASSPGLAGYNEQFF. Here the CDR3 DNA reads TGTGCCAGCAGCCCGGGACTAGCGGGATACAATGAGCAGTTCTTC.

The V call is TRBV25-1, the J call TRBJ1-2, with D unresolved. Germline V gene sequence: CDR1 MGHDK, CDR2 SYGVNS. V lost 4 bases, J lost 4 bases, and 4 bases lay in between. There are 11 residues in the CDR3. CDR3 bases: TGTGCCAGCAGTGGCCTCTATGGCTACACCTTC. Translated, it gives CASSGLYGYTF.

The V gene is TRBV7-6, the J gene TRBJ1-5; no reliable D call. The CDR3 consists of 13 residues. V shed 6 bases and J shed 7 bases, with 13 bases lying between them. CDR1 SGHVS and CDR2 FNYEAQ come from the germline V gene. The DNA of the CDR3 is TGTGCCAGCAGTCGGGATGAAGGGCAGCCCCAGCATTTT. Translation: CASSRDEGQPQHF.

The CDR3 loop is CASSYSSQGIGETQYF. DNA for the CDR3: TGTGCCAGCAGTTACTCGAGCCAGGGAATAGGAGAGACCCAGTACTTC. V and J are TRBV6-5 and TRBJ2-5; TRBD1 might be the D (5 bases). Trimming took off 0 bases at V and 4 bases at J, with 15 bases between the two ends. CDR3 length: 16 amino acids. The germline V gene encodes CDR1 MNHEY and CDR2 SVGAGI.

V gene TRBV7-7 combines with J gene TRBJ1-1; unclear D gene. V lost 1 base to trimming and J lost 0 bases, with 9 bases between them. The CDR3 totals 15 residues. CDR1 is SSHAT, CDR2 FNYEAQ, per germline (reference sequence). The CDR3 bases are TGTGCCAGCAGCTTAGTTGGACGTGTGAACACTGAAGCTTTCTTT. Its translation: CASSLVGRVNTEAFF. The whole variable domain, remainder taken from reference TRBV7-7 and TRBJ1-1, is GAGVSQSPRYKVTKRGQDVTLRCDPISSHATLYWYQQALGQGPEFLTYFNYEAQPDKSGLPSDRFSAERPEGSISTLTIQRTEQRDSAMYRCASSLVGRVNTEAFFGQGTRLTVV.

The CDR3 reads CASMGGNTEAFF. In DNA, the CDR3 is TGTGCCAGCATGGGGGGAAACACTGAAGCTTTCTTT. The rearrangement links TRBV11-3 to TRBJ1-1, with D possibly being TRBD1 (5 bases). CDR1 is SGHNT and CDR2 is YENEEA in the germline V gene. This CDR3 is built from 12 residues. Deletions cut 7 bases from V and 2 bases from J, with 8 bases between.

The chain is built from TRBV7-2 and TRBJ2-3; TRBD2 might be the D (5 bases). This CDR3 is built from 16 residues. V dropped 0 bases and J dropped 1 base, with 11 bases sitting between them. Germline loops: CDR1 SGHTA, CDR2 FQGNSA. DNA of the CDR3: TGTGCCAGCAGCTTAGCGGGAGTGGCGGGCACAGATACGCAGTATTTT. It translates to CASSLAGVAGTDTQYF.

This clone was counted a single time. J is TRBJ1-1 and V is TRBV6-6, with D tentatively TRBD1 (5 bases). CDR3 length: 13 residues. The V and J ends lost 6 bases and 8 bases respectively, with 16 bases between them. Germline V lookup: CDR1 MNHNY, CDR2 SVGAGI (reference sequence). The CDR3 loop is CASSKPTEREAFF. The CDR3 coding sequence is TGTGCCAGCAGCAAACCGACAGAGAGAGAAGCTTTCTTT.

This clone was counted only a few times. The genes are TRBV18 and TRBJ1-1; D is possibly TRBD1 (6 bases). CDR3 length equals 14 residues. V was trimmed by 2 bases and J by 1 base, leaving 8 bases between them. Per germline, CDR1 KGHSH and CDR2 LQKENI. The CDR3 nucleotides read TGTGCCAGCTCACCAGGGACACCGAACACTGAAGCTTTCTTT. Translation: CASSPGTPNTEAFF.

The gene calls are TRBV6-6 and TRBJ2-2, with D uncertain. The CDR3 totals 12 residues. V lost 7 bases to trimming and J lost 7 bases, with 10 bases between them. Germline assignment: CDR1 MNHNY and CDR2 SVGAGI (reference sequence). DNA for the CDR3: TGTGCCAGCACCCTTCGCGGCGGGGAGCTGTTTTTT. Translating it yields CASTLRGGELFF.

The chain carries TRBV5-4 and TRBJ2-7; TRBD2 matches 8 bases. The CDR3 extends over 13 amino acids. Germline V CDR1 and CDR2: SGHNT, YYREEE (reference sequence). V trimming: 4 bases; J trimming: 3 bases; junction bases outside the gene matches: 3. CDR3 sequence reads: CASSQRGYYEQYF. The CDR3 region has the DNA TGTGCCAGCAGCCAGCGGGGGTACTACGAGCAGTACTTC.

This clone appeared once. This same CDR3 is encoded by further DNA sequences in the sample. V gene TRBV6-1 combines with J gene TRBJ1-2, with 10 bases identical to TRBD1. V trimming: 4 bases; J trimming: 8 bases; junction bases outside the gene matches: 7. The CDR3 consists of 14 residues. Germline V CDR1 and CDR2: MNHNS, SASEGT. The CDR3 nucleotides are TGTGCCAGCAGTGGAAGACAGGGGGCAAGAGGCTACACCTTC. This codes for CASSGRQGARGYTF.

The V gene is TRBV7-8, the J gene TRBJ1-2; D is unresolved. Trimming removed 4 bases at V and 3 bases at J, with 12 bases between. CDR1 is SGHVS, CDR2 FQNEAQ, per germline. The CDR3 extends over 14 amino acids. The CDR3: CASSYQTGDYGYTF. CDR3 nucleotides: TGTGCCAGCAGCTATCAAACGGGAGACTATGGCTACACCTTC.

J is TRBJ1-1 and V is TRBV2; possible D gene TRBD1, 5 bases. The ends were cut back, 3 bases at V and 4 bases at J, with 15 bases in the middle. CDR3 length: 15 amino acids. The germline CDR1 and CDR2 sequences are SNHLY and FYNNEI. DNA for the CDR3: TGTGCCAGCAGTGAGTTAGGCCGGAGGGGCACTGAAGCTTTCTTT. Its protein is CASSELGRRGTEAFF.

The chain combines TRBV4-2 with TRBJ2-7, with 13 bases that match TRBD2. Germline V gene lookup returns CDR1 LGHNA and CDR2 YNFKEQ. J gave up 4 bases and V 0 bases, and 12 bases lay outside the gene matches. This CDR3 has 19 residues. CDR3 sequence (DNA): TGTGCCAGCAGCCAAGATCTGGGACTAGCGGGAATGGGGGAATACGAGCAGTACTTC. Translation gives CASSQDLGLAGMGEYEQYF.